The rows below give T cell receptor beta chains drawn from one sample of a study of shared clonotypes between healthy human individuals. Assay used: immunoSEQ multiplex PCR; TCRdb lists only in-frame clones, some missing. The data contain approximately 320,000 clones, around 67% of them singletons. Sequencing was carried out using memory CD4+ T cells sorted from blood. The source of these receptors is a man in his thirties or forties in good health. The CDR3 runs from the conserved cysteine through the conserved F or W. D genes are given only for firm matches. Clone size is shown for a subset of rows, as once, few, many or a class of expanded clone.

>15|TRBJ2-7|TRBV2|.|once
TGTGCCAGCAGTGAAATTCCGGGAGTGGCCTACGAGCAGTACTTC
CASSEIPGVAYEQYF
>13|TRBJ2-1|TRBV6-5|.|once
TGTGCCAGCAGTTACCTCGACAGTCAAGAGCAGTTCTTC
CASSYLDSQEQFF
>15|TRBJ2-5|TRBV9|TRBD1|.
TGTGCCAGCAGCGTAGATCCTACAGGGGAAGAGACCCAGTACTTC
CASSVDPTGEETQYF
>15|TRBJ2-7|TRBV4-1|.|once
TGCGCCAGCAGCCAAGATAGGAGCGTTTCCTACGAGCAGTACTTC
CASSQDRSVSYEQYF
>13|TRBJ2-6|TRBV29-1|.|many
TGCAGCGTTCGCCTCTCTGGGGCCAACGTCCTGACTTTC
CSVRLSGANVLTF
>12|TRBJ2-3|TRBV29-1|.|.
TGCAGCGTTTATCGATTGGGGGCGAGGCGGTATTTT
CSVYRLGARRYF
>14|TRBJ1-5|TRBV7-9|.|.
TGTGCCAGCAGCTTATCGTCAGGGGATCAGCCCCAGCATTTT
CASSLSSGDQPQHF
>16|TRBJ2-1|TRBV14|.|.
TGTGCCAGCAGCCAAGAGGGGCCGAGACTTTACAATGAGCAGTTCTTC
CASSQEGPRLYNEQFF
>13|TRBJ1-6|TRBV6-1|.|.
TGTGCCGTACGAGGGGCTCTTGCTTCACCCCTCCACTTT
CAVRGALASPLHF
>15|TRBJ2-2|TRBV7-8|.|.
TGTGCCAGCAGCCCCCTAGTCCGTAGCACCGGGGAGCTGTTTTTT
CASSPLVRSTGELFF
>13|TRBJ2-1|TRBV7-3|.|.
TGTGCCAGCAGTACCGGGACGGACAATGAGCAGTTCTTC
CASSTGTDNEQFF
>18|TRBJ2-1|TRBV2|.|few
TGTGCCAGCAGTGTCATTGTCCCCCGCGGAGTGGGCTACAATGAGCAGTTCTTC
CASSVIVPRGVGYNEQFF
>13|TRBJ2-1|TRBV6-1|.|once
TGTGCCAGCAGTGAGGGACTCTACAATGAGCAGTTCTTC
CASSEGLYNEQFF
>16|TRBJ2-1|TRBV5-1|.|.
TGCGCCAGCAGCTTGCCAGCCGGGAGTGGGGTTAGTGAGCAGTTCTTC
CASSLPAGSGVSEQFF
>14|TRBJ1-1|TRBV15|.|once
TGTGCCACCAGCGTCCAAGGAGGGAACACTGAAGCTTTCTTT
CATSVQGGNTEAFF
>17|TRBJ2-7|TRBV18|TRBD1|.
TGTGCCAGCTCACCACCACAGGGCCGGGACAGGGCGGCTAAGCAGTACTTC
CASSPPQGRDRAAKQYF
>13|TRBJ1-2|TRBV11-2|.|.
TGTGCCAGCAGCCGGGTTTCCAACTATGGCTACACCTTC
CASSRVSNYGYTF
>15|TRBJ2-7|TRBV11-2|.|.
TGTGCCAGCAGTCCCCAGATCACCGGGACACCCGAGCAGTACTTC
CASSPQITGTPEQYF
>15|TRBJ2-7|TRBV5-6|TRBD1|.
TGTGCCAGCAGCTTGGCTCCGACAGGGAATGGTGAGCAGTACTTC
CASSLAPTGNGEQYF
>17|TRBJ2-5|TRBV5-1|.|.
TGCGCCAGCAGCTTGTTAAACTCATACCCAGTGCAAGAGACCCAGTACTTC
CASSLLNSYPVQETQYF
>16|TRBJ2-4|TRBV5-8|TRBD2|few
TGTGCCAGCAGCTTGGAATCTAGCGGGAGAAAAAACATTCAGTACTTC
CASSLESSGRKNIQYF
>18|TRBJ2-5|TRBV5-1|.|.
TGCGCCAGCAGCTTGATCCGGGACTTCTCCTACGGGCAAGAGACCCAGTACTTC
CASSLIRDFSYGQETQYF
>15|TRBJ1-1|TRBV10-3|TRBD1|few
TGTGCCATCACCCCGACAGGGGTTGGGGACACTGAAGCTTTCTTT
CAITPTGVGDTEAFF
>14|TRBJ2-1|TRBV5-1|TRBD1|.
TGCGCCAGCAGCTTATCGACAGGGGTCCATGAGCAGTTCTTC
CASSLSTGVHEQFF
>16|TRBJ2-1|TRBV5-1|TRBD2|.
TGCGCCAGCAGCTACAGGACTAGCGGGACCTACAATGAGCAGTTCTTC
CASSYRTSGTYNEQFF
>14|TRBJ2-3|TRBV5-4|.|.
TGTGCCGTTTTTGCTTGGGAAAGTACAGATACGCAGTATTTT
CAVFAWESTDTQYF
>15|TRBJ2-3|TRBV6-5|.|.
TGTGCCAGCAGTTACTCGGTCCTAGTCACAGATACGCAGTATTTT
CASSYSVLVTDTQYF
>15|TRBJ2-1|TRBV9|.|.
TGTGCCAGCAGCGTTTCAGAGGGGATCTACAATGAGCAGTTCTTC
CASSVSEGIYNEQFF
>14|TRBJ1-1|TRBV28|.|.
TGTGCCAGCACCCCTGGGGGGGCCCTTTTTCGGGCTTTCTTT
CASTPGGALFRAFF
>16|TRBJ2-3|TRBV7-8|TRBD2|.
TGTGCCAGCAGCTCCCGACTAGCGGGAAGCACAGATACGCAGTATTTT
CASSSRLAGSTDTQYF
>14|TRBJ1-5|TRBV6-1|.|.
TGTGCCAGCAGCTGGACAGTGGGCAATCAGCCCCAGCATTTT
CASSWTVGNQPQHF